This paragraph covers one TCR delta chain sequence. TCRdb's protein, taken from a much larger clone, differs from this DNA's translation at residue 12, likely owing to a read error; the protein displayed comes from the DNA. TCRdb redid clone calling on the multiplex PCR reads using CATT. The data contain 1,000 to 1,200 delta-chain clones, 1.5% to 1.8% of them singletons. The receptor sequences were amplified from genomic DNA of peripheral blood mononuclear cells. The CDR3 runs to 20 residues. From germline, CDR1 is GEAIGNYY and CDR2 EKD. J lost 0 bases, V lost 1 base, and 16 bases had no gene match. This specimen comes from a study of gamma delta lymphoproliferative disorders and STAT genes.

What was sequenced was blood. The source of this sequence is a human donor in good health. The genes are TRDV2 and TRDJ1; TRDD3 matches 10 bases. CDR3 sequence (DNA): TGTGCCTGTGACACTATTGAAATACTGGGGGATTCTAAGTACACCGATAAACTCATCTTT. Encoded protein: CACDTIEILGDSKYTDKLIF.